The entry that follows covers one TCR beta chain sequence. Its antigen is as yet unknown. This record comes from a study of blood T cells in healthy people across ages. Whole-study findings and limits: Naive T cell percentage by flow cytometry tracked strongly with beta diversity.

The authors ran a second PCR of 7 to 11 cycles using a sample-barcoded 5' primer and a J-beta primer mix. Every cDNA molecule bore a tag from a template-switch adaptor containing 12 random nucleotides. Via MiXCR, TCRdb re-called the 5' RACE reads, giving one row per CDR3 protein. The sample yields 600,000 to 850,000 distinct CDR3 sequences, 25% seen once. Caucasian individuals from Russia who were healthy and aged 6 to 90 acted as donors. Another study also made use of these data, one on T cells of mothers and their children. That paper states: Compared with unrelated pairs, related mother-child pairs had slightly higher, non-significant overlap.

This TCR came from a boy aged 5-17 years in good health. The sample was blood.

CDR3 sequence reads: CASSSRPEENIQYF. CDR3 sequence (DNA): TGTGCCAGCAGCTCGCGGCCGGAGGAAAACATTCAGTACTTC. The gene calls are TRBV7-2 and TRBJ2-4; weak D call: TRBD2 (5 bases). V gave up 4 bases and J gave up 5 bases, with 12 bases separating them. This CDR3 has 14 amino acids. Looked up from germline, CDR1 is SGHTA and CDR2 is FQGNSA.